What follows are 30 T cell receptor beta chains derived from one specimen sequenced in a study of a mutant IDH1 vaccine in newly diagnosed glioma. The time point denotes: week 35, safety follow-up. The study gave 300 ug of mutant IDH1 20-mer peptide per vaccine dose, with topical imiquimod. These receptors lack a known antigen. Data came from immunoSEQ multiplex PCR; TCRdb stores just in-frame clones and leaves some out. Among about 54,000 clones listed, less than 90% were seen once. Material: PBMCs, obtained from a glioma patient whose treatment included an IDH1 peptide vaccine. These TCRs come from a woman between 18 and 29 years old with glioma.

The chain carries TRBV19 and TRBJ2-1; 10 bases are shared with TRBD2. Trimming removed 9 bases from V and 6 bases from J; junction bases left unmatched: 11. This CDR3 is 15 amino acids long. CDR1 is LNHDA and CDR2 is SQIVND in the germline V gene (reference sequence). DNA for the CDR3: TGTGCCAGCACAGCCCTAGCGGGAGTCGGCAATGAGCAGTTCTTC. It codes for CASTALAGVGNEQFF.

The chain links TRBV9 to TRBJ2-7; D perhaps matches TRBD2 (6 bases). Trimming removed 0 bases at V and 2 bases at J, with 9 bases between. Germline V gene data show CDR1 as SGDLS and CDR2 as YYNGEE. The CDR3 has 14 amino acids. The CDR3 sequence is CASSVGDFPYEQYF. The CDR3 region has the DNA TGTGCCAGCAGCGTAGGGGACTTTCCCTACGAGCAGTACTTC.

The DNA of the CDR3 is TGTGCCAGCAGCTTAATGGGTACACAGAACACTGAAGCTTTCTTT. Translating gives CASSLMGTQNTEAFF. The rearrangement uses TRBV7-2 and TRBJ1-1; D unresolved. The CDR3 is made up of 15 amino acids. V lost 2 bases and J 1 base, leaving 11 bases between the germline ends. Germline loops: CDR1 SGHTA, CDR2 FQGNSA.

This clone was seen a few times. V and J are TRBV25-1 and TRBJ1-1, with D unresolved. The CDR3 runs 13 residues. Trimming removed 8 bases from V and 6 bases from J, with 16 bases in between. The germline V gene has CDR1 MGHDK and CDR2 SYGVNS. CDR3 region: CASERPGAAEAFF. The CDR3 coding sequence is TGTGCCAGCGAGCGACCGGGTGCCGCTGAAGCTTTCTTT.

In this sample, this clone turned up a few times. The V and J genes are TRBV7-2 and TRBJ1-4; no definite D call. Germline CDR1 is SGHTA and CDR2 is FQGNSA. CDR3 size: 13 residues. Between the trimmed V and J ends, which lost 5 bases and 0 bases, there was a span of 4 bases. In DNA form, the CDR3 reads TGTGCCAGCAGCCGTGCAACTAATGAAAAACTGTTTTTT. Translation: CASSRATNEKLFF.

V usage is TRBV7-2 and J usage is TRBJ2-7, with TRBD2 matching over 7 bases. Germline V lookup: CDR1 SGHTA, CDR2 FQGNSA. V lost 5 bases and J lost 4; bases outside the gene matches: 2. The CDR3 loop spans 12 amino acids. CDR3 DNA: TGTGCCAGCAGCCCGGGGGGTTACGAGCAGTACTTC. It specifies CASSPGGYEQYF.

There are a few counts of this clone. This chain joins TRBV2 and TRBJ1-1; D remains unclear. V shed 8 bases and J shed 1 base, with 5 bases lying between them. Germline CDR1 reads SNHLY; CDR2 reads FYNNEI. The CDR3 is made up of 11 amino acids. The CDR3 spells CASSANTEAFF. CDR3 DNA sequence: TGTGCCAGCTCAGCGAACACTGAAGCTTTCTTT.

The chain combines TRBV5-1 with TRBJ1-3; no firm D call. The V gene lost 0 bases and the J gene lost 3 bases, with 7 bases spanning the gap. Germline V gene data show CDR1 as SGHRS and CDR2 as YFSETQ. The CDR3 is 14 residues long. The CDR3 sequence: CASSLEGNGNTIYF. The DNA of the CDR3 is TGCGCCAGCAGCTTGGAGGGAAATGGAAACACCATATATTTT.

The chain carries TRBV5-4 and TRBJ1-2; no firm D call. Per the germline V gene, CDR1 is SGHNT and CDR2 is YYREEE (reference sequence). The V and J ends lost 1 base and 5 bases respectively, with 12 bases between them. The CDR3 length is 14 residues. The CDR3 DNA sequence: TGTGCCAGCAGCTTGCGAAGGCTGGAATATGGCTACACCTTC. Its translation: CASSLRRLEYGYTF. Combining the CDR3 with reference TRBV5-4 and TRBJ1-2 gives the whole variable domain ETGVTQSPTHLIKTRGQQVTLRCSSQSGHNTVSWYQQALGQGPQFIFQYYREEENGRGNFPPRFSGLQFPNYSSELNVNALELDDSALYLCASSLRRLEYGYTFGSGTRLTVV.

The rearrangement links TRBV27 to TRBJ2-5, with TRBD1 as a possible D gene (6 bases). This CDR3 contains 15 residues. CDR1 and CDR2 from the germline V gene are MNHEY and SMNVEV (reference sequence). V lost 5 bases and J 1 base, leaving 14 bases between the germline ends. The CDR3 spells CASSPLTGIQETQYF. The CDR3 DNA is TGTGCCAGCAGTCCCCTGACAGGTATCCAAGAGACCCAGTACTTC.

The J gene is TRBJ2-7, the V gene TRBV7-9; 9 nucleotides match TRBD2. The J segment lost 7 bases and the V segment lost 7 bases, leaving 14 bases of the junction unmatched. This CDR3 spans 15 amino acids. Germline V CDR1 and CDR2: SEHNR, FQNEAQ (reference sequence). The chain's CDR3 is CASKKGAGGPEEQYF. CDR3 coding DNA: TGTGCCAGCAAAAAAGGGGCGGGAGGGCCAGAAGAGCAGTACTTC.

The chain uses TRBV30 and TRBJ1-1, with D tentatively TRBD1 (6 bases). The V gene's germline CDR1 is GTSNPN and CDR2 SVGIG (reference sequence). V was pared by 2 bases and J by 6 bases, with 16 bases between. This CDR3 is built from 14 residues. CDR3 bases: TGTGCCTGGAGTCCAATACAGGGCCAGCCTGAAGCTTTCTTT. This sequence encodes CAWSPIQGQPEAFF.

The chain combines TRBV9 with TRBJ2-3, with 8 bases lining up with TRBD2. Germline V gene data show CDR1 as SGDLS and CDR2 as YYNGEE. J was trimmed by 2 bases and V by 0 bases; bases with no gene match: 5. This CDR3 contains 16 residues. CDR3 protein: CASSVGSSGFTDTQYF. The CDR3 bases are TGTGCCAGCAGCGTAGGGTCTAGCGGGTTCACAGATACGCAGTATTTT.

The V gene is TRBV30, the J gene TRBJ2-1; TRBD2 matches 7 bases. The germline CDR1 and CDR2 sequences are GTSNPN and SVGIG (reference sequence). With V trimmed by 3 bases and J by 5 bases, 7 bases remained unmatched. The CDR3 is 14 amino acids. This chain's CDR3 is CAWRGRGRDNEQFF. Here the CDR3 DNA reads TGTGCCTGGAGGGGACGGGGGAGGGACAATGAGCAGTTCTTC. The entire variable domain, with the rest obtained from reference TRBV30 and TRBJ2-1, is as follows: SQTIHQWPATLVQPVGSPLSLECTVEGTSNPNLYWYRQAAGRGLQLLFYSVGIGQISSEVPQNLSASRPQDRQFILSSKKLLLSDSGFYLCAWRGRGRDNEQFFGPGTRLTVL.

This CDR3 reads CASGGTGGFMNTEAFF. CDR3 coding DNA: TGTGCCAGTGGGGGGACAGGGGGCTTCATGAACACTGAAGCTTTCTTT. The chain is built from TRBV19 and TRBJ1-1; the match to TRBD1 covers 12 bases. V shed 8 bases and J 0 bases; nucleotides not matched to a gene: 7. CDR3 length: 16 amino acids. Germline CDR1 is LNHDA and CDR2 is SQIVND (reference sequence). The whole variable domain, filled in from reference TRBV19 and TRBJ1-1, reads DGGITQSPKYLFRKEGQNVTLSCEQNLNHDAMYWYRQDPGQGLRLIYYSQIVNDFQKGDIAEGYSVSREKKESFPLTVTSAQKNPTAFYLCASGGTGGFMNTEAFFGQGTRLTVV.

Remarks on this clone: The identical CDR3 is also encoded by other nucleotide sequences in the sample. The rearrangement links TRBV27 to TRBJ1-1; D uncertain. V lost 3 bases and J lost 4, with 3 bases in between. The length of the CDR3 is 11 residues. Germline lookup yields CDR1 MNHEY and CDR2 SMNVEV (reference sequence). Here the CDR3 DNA reads TGTGCCAGCAGTTTGGGCACTGAAGCTTTCTTT. Its protein product is CASSLGTEAFF.

CDR3 protein: CASSQGERNLYEQYF. The CDR3 region has the DNA TGTGCCAGCAGCCAGGGAGAGAGAAATCTCTACGAGCAGTACTTC. The V and J genes are TRBV5-5 and TRBJ2-7; possibly TRBD1 or TRBD2 for D (5 bases each). The CDR3 runs 15 residues. Germline CDR1 reads SGHKS; CDR2 reads YYEKEE (reference sequence). Trimming removed 4 bases from V and 3 bases from J, with 17 bases in between.

The rearrangement links TRBV28 to TRBJ2-2; a weak D match, TRBD1 (6 bases). Trimming shortened V by 7 bases and J by 1 base, and 13 bases separated the two germline ends. CDR1 is MDHEN and CDR2 is SYDVKM in the germline V gene. The CDR3 has 15 residues. CDR3 protein: CASTLGQLNTGELFF. DNA for the CDR3: TGTGCCAGCACCCTAGGACAGTTGAACACCGGGGAGCTGTTTTTT.

V gene TRBV10-3 combines with J gene TRBJ2-2; D remains unclear. Trimming stripped 3 bases from V and 3 bases from J, with 11 bases between. The CDR3 consists of 15 residues. CDR1 and CDR2 (germline): ENHRY, SYGVKD. CDR3 protein: CAISDPGHHTGELFF. The DNA for the CDR3 is TGTGCCATCAGTGACCCCGGTCACCACACCGGGGAGCTGTTTTTT.

This clone was observed a handful of times. The V and J genes are TRBV18 and TRBJ1-2; the match to TRBD1 covers 10 bases. Germline CDR1 KGHSH, CDR2 LQKENI. The CDR3 sequence is 14 residues long. Unmatched junction bases numbered 2, after V lost 3 bases and J lost 4 bases. CDR3 coding DNA: TGTGCCAGCTCACCGACAGGGGGCGGCTATGGCTACACCTTC. Translated: CASSPTGGGYGYTF.

The CDR3 loop reads CASSDRTGEGYTF. Written as DNA, the CDR3 is TGTGCCAGCAGTGACCGGACAGGGGAAGGCTACACCTTC. This rearrangement joins TRBV6-4 to TRBJ1-2; 9 bases align to TRBD1. Germline V gene data show CDR1 as MRHNA and CDR2 as SNTAGT. The trim removed 2 bases at V and 8 bases at J, leaving 3 bases unmatched. This CDR3 region has 13 residues.

This clone was recorded once. V usage is TRBV11-2 and J usage is TRBJ2-5, with D hard to call. This CDR3 region has 14 residues. Germline loops: CDR1 SGHAT, CDR2 FQNNGV. V lost 4 bases, J lost 5 bases, and 14 bases lay in between. In DNA form, the CDR3 reads TGTGCCAGCAGCTCACTCCGGGTCGGCGAGACCCAGTACTTC. Its translation: CASSSLRVGETQYF.

This clone appeared a few times. The V and J genes are TRBV11-2 and TRBJ1-1; D gene uncertain. Trimming cost V 0 bases and J 5 bases, with 13 bases left between them. CDR1 and CDR2 from the germline V gene are SGHAT and FQNNGV. This CDR3 has 15 amino acids. The DNA for the CDR3 is TGTGCCAGCAGCTTAGATTGGAACGGTGGTACTGAAGCTTTCTTT. Its protein is CASSLDWNGGTEAFF.

V and J are TRBV28 and TRBJ2-1, with 8 bases fitting TRBD1. The CDR3 covers 15 residues. The germline gives CDR1 MDHEN, CDR2 SYDVKM. After removal of 3 bases from V and 4 bases from J, the junction contained 5 bases not matched to a gene. CDR3 coding DNA: TGTGCCAGCAGTTTTCGGGACAGGCCTTACAATGAGCAGTTCTTC. This translates into CASSFRDRPYNEQFF.

This chain joins TRBV6-1 and TRBJ1-5; a possible D gene is TRBD1 (5 bases). Per the germline V gene, CDR1 is MNHNS and CDR2 is SASEGT. This CDR3 contains 14 residues. V was clipped by 6 bases and J by 2 bases, with 11 bases between them. CDR3 in amino acids: CASSVGAGNQPQHF. CDR3 bases: TGTGCCAGCAGCGTAGGGGCGGGCAATCAGCCCCAGCATTTT.

The chain is built from TRBV9 and TRBJ2-1; either TRBD1 or TRBD2 may supply D (6 bases each). The germline V and J ends were trimmed by 3 bases and 6 bases, with 16 bases remaining between them. The CDR3 is 15 residues long. Germline V CDR1 and CDR2: SGDLS, YYNGEE. CDR3 sequence: CASSEGGAIANEQFF. CDR3 in DNA: TGTGCCAGCAGCGAGGGGGGCGCGATAGCCAATGAGCAGTTCTTC.

This clone was seen only a few times. The CDR3 DNA sequence: TGTGCCAGCAGCCTTGACCGCACTGAAGCTTTCTTT. Amino acid sequence: CASSLDRTEAFF. The chain carries TRBV7-9 and TRBJ1-1; D uncertain. Germline assignment: CDR1 SEHNR and CDR2 FQNEAQ (reference sequence). Trimming pared 5 bases from V and 4 bases from J, leaving 8 bases between. The CDR3 totals 12 residues.

The V call is TRBV7-2, the J call TRBJ2-1; TRBD2 agrees at 12 bases. With V trimmed by 1 base and J by 9 bases, 13 bases remained unmatched. This CDR3 has 18 residues. Germline V gene sequence: CDR1 SGHTA, CDR2 FQGNSA. The CDR3 coding sequence is TGTGCCAGCAGCTTAGTAGGGCCCCCTAGCGGGGGGGCCGGTGAGCAGTTCTTC. This encodes CASSLVGPPSGGAGEQFF.

CDR3 DNA sequence: TGTGCCAGCAGTGCTAGCGGGGGCCGCACAGATACGCAGTATTTT. It yields the protein CASSASGGRTDTQYF. V and J are TRBV27 and TRBJ2-3; TRBD2 matches 10 bases. V lost 5 bases and J lost 1; bases outside the gene matches: 3. The length of the CDR3 is 15 residues. Looked up from germline, CDR1 is MNHEY and CDR2 is SMNVEV (reference sequence).

The rearrangement links TRBV27 to TRBJ2-4, with a weak D call TRBD1 (6 bases). The V end lost 4 bases, the J end lost 1 base, and 14 bases lay between the germline ends. There are 16 residues in the CDR3. In germline, CDR1 is MNHEY, CDR2 SMNVEV (reference sequence). The DNA of the CDR3 is TGTGCCAGCAGTTCGGCGTACAGGGCGGCCAAAAACATTCAGTACTTC. It yields the protein CASSSAYRAAKNIQYF.